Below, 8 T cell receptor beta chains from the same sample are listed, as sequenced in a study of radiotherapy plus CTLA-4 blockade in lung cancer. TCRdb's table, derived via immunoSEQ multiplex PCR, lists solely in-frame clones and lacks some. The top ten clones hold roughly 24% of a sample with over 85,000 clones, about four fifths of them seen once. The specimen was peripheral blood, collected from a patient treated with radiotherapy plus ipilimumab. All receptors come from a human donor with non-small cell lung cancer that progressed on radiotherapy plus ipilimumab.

The CDR3 is CASSLEGLAVPYEQYF. CDR3 bases: TGCGCCAGCAGCTTGGAGGGACTAGCGGTGCCCTACGAGCAGTACTTC. The chain carries TRBV5-1 and TRBJ2-7, with TRBD2 matching 11 bases. Looked up from germline, CDR1 is SGHRS and CDR2 is YFSETQ. V was clipped by 0 bases and J by 2 bases; unmatched bases: 4. The CDR3 covers 16 residues.

The CDR3 coding sequence is TGTGCCAGCAGCTTTGGGGGGAGCATTTACGAGCAGTACGTC. As protein: CASSFGGSIYEQYV. This chain uses TRBV13 with TRBJ2-7, with D possibly being TRBD2 (6 bases). The CDR3 sequence is 14 residues long. CDR1 PRHDT and CDR2 FYEKMQ come from the germline V gene (reference sequence). The V end lost 3 bases, the J end lost 4 bases, and 13 bases lay between the germline ends.

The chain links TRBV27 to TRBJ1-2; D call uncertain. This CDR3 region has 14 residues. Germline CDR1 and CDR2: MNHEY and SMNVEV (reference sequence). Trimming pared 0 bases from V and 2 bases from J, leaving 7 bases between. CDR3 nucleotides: TGTGCCAGCAGTTTATCTTGGAGCAACTATGGCTACACCTTC. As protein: CASSLSWSNYGYTF.

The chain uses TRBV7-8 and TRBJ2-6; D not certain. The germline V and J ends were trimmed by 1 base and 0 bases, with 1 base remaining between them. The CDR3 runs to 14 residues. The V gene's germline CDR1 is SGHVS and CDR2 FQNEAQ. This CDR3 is CASSLVSGANVLTF. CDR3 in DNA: TGTGCCAGCAGCTTAGTCTCTGGGGCCAACGTCCTGACTTTC.

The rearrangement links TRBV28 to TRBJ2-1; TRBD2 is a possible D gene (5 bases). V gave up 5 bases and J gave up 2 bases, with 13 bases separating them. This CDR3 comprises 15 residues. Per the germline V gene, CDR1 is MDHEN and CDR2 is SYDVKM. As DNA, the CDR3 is TGTGCCAGCAGTAAATCAGGACTGGCCTACAATGAGCAGTTCTTC. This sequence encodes CASSKSGLAYNEQFF.

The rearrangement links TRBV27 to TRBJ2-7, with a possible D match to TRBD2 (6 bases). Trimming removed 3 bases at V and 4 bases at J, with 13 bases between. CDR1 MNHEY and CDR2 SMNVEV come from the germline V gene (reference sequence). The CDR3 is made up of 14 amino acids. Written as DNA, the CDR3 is TGTGCCAGCAGTTTGGGGGGAATCGGGTACGAGCAGTACTTC. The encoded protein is CASSLGGIGYEQYF.

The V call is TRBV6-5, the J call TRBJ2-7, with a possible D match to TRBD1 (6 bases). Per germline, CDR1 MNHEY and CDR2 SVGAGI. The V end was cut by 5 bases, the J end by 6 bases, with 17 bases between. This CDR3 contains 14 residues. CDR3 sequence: CASSRETGFREQYF. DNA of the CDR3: TGTGCCAGCAGTCGGGAAACAGGGTTCCGCGAGCAGTACTTC.

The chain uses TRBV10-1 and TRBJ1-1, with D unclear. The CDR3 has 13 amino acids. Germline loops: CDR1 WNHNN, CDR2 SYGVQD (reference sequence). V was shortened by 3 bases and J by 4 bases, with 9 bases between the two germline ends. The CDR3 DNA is TGCGCCAGCAGTGAAGGACGGGGCACTGAAGCTTTCTTT. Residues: CASSEGRGTEAFF.